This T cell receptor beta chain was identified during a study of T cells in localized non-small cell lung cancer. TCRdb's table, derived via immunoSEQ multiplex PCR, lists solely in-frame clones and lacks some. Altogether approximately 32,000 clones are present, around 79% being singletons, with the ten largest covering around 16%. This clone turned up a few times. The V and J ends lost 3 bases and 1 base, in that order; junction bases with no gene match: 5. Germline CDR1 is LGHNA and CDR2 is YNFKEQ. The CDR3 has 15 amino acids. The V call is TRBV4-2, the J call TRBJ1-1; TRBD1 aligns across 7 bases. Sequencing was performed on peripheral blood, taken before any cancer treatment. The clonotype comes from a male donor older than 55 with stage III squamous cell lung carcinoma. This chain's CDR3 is CASSHDRDGNTEAFF. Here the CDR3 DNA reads TGTGCCAGCAGCCATGACAGGGACGGGAACACTGAAGCTTTCTTT.